Reported below is one T cell receptor (beta chain). There are a few counts of this clone. Which antigen it targets is not known. Nothing much larger sits one base from this clone, and base qualities are not available. Libraries were built with the immunoSEQ multiplex PCR assay. For TCR sequencing, RNA was extracted from every sample and reverse transcribed into cDNA to serve as template. First-strand cDNA was synthesized using SuperScript III with a 2:1 mix of oligo-dT and random hexamers. A synthetic immune receptor repertoire was used to gauge amplification bias, and whatever bias remained was removed computationally. The source study handled its data this way. After raw reads were preprocessed to remove errors, the CDR3 was defined following IMGT conventions as running from the conserved cysteine to phenylalanine. To get clonality, Shannon entropy was normalized by log2 of the number of productive unique TCRs and the result was subtracted from 1. CD4 or CD8 identity of scalp clones was inferred by cross-referencing scalp TCRbeta sequences with sorted blood CD4 and CD8 repertoires. Sourced from immuneACCESS, this table was stored by TCRdb with only in-frame sequences that have V and J called. A share of the clones is absent; for the studies checked, an unresolved V gene accounts for under half, and the remainder has no known explanation. Clonal size and the V and J genes are those of that table, whereas D and trimming came from the DNA. This sample lists 150,000 to 200,000 clones; approximately 55% were detected once. The top ten clones comprise 10% to 13% of the sample.

This record belongs to a study of CD8+ T cells in alopecia areata (dated by TCRdb to about 2018). For the study in its entirety: The treated patients took part in an open-label pilot trial in which moderate-to-severe alopecia areata was treated with oral tofacitinib at 5 to 10 mg twice daily. The RNA source kit depended on sample type: the PAXgene miRNA kit for fixed scalp, the miRNeasy kit for PBMCs, and the RNeasy kit for mouse skin. Patients on tofacitinib were biopsied at baseline and after 4 and 24 weeks of treatment, and several of the patients also had a later scalp biopsy. Human TCRbeta sequencing covered scalp tissue and sorted CD4+ and CD8+ peripheral blood T cells from patchy and totalis/universalis alopecia areata patients and healthy controls. Scalp clonality was compared across normal scalp (n=4), patchy alopecia areata scalp (n=8), and alopecia totalis/universalis scalp (n=8). Tofacitinib was given for 6 to 18 months, followed by 6 months of follow-up off drug to assess delayed response and recurrence. For the treated patients, the SALT score, which quantifies what percentage of scalp surface area is affected, served as the measure of disease severity. The study used high-throughput TCRbeta sequencing to examine T cell clonal expansion in alopecia areata, in both the C3H/HeJ mouse model and human patients. immunoSEQ multiplex PCR using 35 Vbeta forward primers and 13 Jbeta reverse primers was used to amplify TCRbeta CDR3 regions.

Reading from cysteine to phenylalanine, the CDR3 counts 12 amino acids. The DNA shown is the 36-base CDR3, in frame from base 1. V is clipped by 5 bases and J by 10 bases, and the sequence between their germline boundaries is 9 bases long. Based on the germline V gene, the CDR1 and CDR2 sequences are LGHNT and FRNRAP. Study-wide findings and limitations: Because the treated cohort was small and included a single nonresponder, larger studies are needed to assess links between baseline CD8+ expansion and response. Many expanded lesional clones persisted in scalp and blood during tofacitinib treatment, which may partly explain relapse after stopping treatment. TCR sequences shared between patients were less clear than in mice, possibly partly because of HLA diversity in the patient population. Unlike mouse skin, where gammadelta T cells dominate, normal human skin contains resident alphabeta T cells that get sequenced too, which complicates analysis of the scalp TCR repertoire. Compared with normal scalp, lesional scalp, particularly in alopecia totalis/universalis, had higher clonality and more expanded CD8+ clones, which suggests antigenic drive. Scalp clonality and the number of expanded CD8+ clones among the top 100 scalp clones were significantly decreased by tofacitinib.

This specimen's time point label, interpreted: less than 25 weeks on oral tofacitinib. This specimen's treatment or condition label, per the study, means: oral pan-JAK inhibitor, 5-10 mg twice daily. Lesional scalp punch biopsies and peripheral blood were obtained from alopecia areata patients. PBMCs were separated by density centrifugation and stained for CD3, CD4 and CD8, after which CD4+ and CD8+ T cells were sorted on a FACSAria. This sequence was found in a human donor with alopecia areata. This specimen was CD8+ T cells sorted from blood, taken at week 24, from a patient treated with tofacitinib. The rearrangement joined TRBV12-5 to TRBJ1-6, with an unclear D gene assignment. The CDR3 protein: CASGIGRSPLHF. In nucleotides, the sequence is TGTGCTAGTGGTATCGGGAGGTCACCCCTCCACTTT.